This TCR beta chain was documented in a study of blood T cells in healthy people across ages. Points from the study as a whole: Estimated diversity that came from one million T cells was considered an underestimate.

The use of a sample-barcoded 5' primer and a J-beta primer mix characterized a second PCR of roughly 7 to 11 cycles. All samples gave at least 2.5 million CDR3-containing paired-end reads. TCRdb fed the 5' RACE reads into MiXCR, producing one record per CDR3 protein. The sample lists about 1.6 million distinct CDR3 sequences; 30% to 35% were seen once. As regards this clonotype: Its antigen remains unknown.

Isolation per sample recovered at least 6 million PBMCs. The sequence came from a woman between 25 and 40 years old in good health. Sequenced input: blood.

The CDR3 here is CSAQTDSYEQYF. CDR3 DNA sequence: TGCAGTGCCCAGACTGACTCCTACGAGCAGTACTTC. The chain employs TRBV20-1 and TRBJ2-7, with D unclear. This CDR3 comprises 12 residues. Per germline, CDR1 DFQATT and CDR2 SNEGSKA (reference sequence). Trimming removed 6 bases at V and 0 bases at J, with 9 bases between.